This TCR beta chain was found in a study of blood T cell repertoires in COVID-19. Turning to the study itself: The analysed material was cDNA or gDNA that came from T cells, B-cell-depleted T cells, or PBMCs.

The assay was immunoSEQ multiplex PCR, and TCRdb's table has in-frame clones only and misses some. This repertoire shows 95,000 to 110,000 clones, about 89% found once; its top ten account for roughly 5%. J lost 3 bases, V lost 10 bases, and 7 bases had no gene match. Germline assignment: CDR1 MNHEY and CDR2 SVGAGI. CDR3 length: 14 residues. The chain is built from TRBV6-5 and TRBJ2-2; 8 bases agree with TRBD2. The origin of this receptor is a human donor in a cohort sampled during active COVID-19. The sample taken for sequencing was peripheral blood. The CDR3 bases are TGTGCCAACCGACCGGGACTAGACACCGGGGAGCTGTTTTTT. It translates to CANRPGLDTGELFF.